The next 2 T cell receptor beta chains were all read from a single sample in a study of CXCR3-negative and CXCR3-positive naive CD8 T cells. UMI labels and 5' RACE were used to prepare the TRB cDNA libraries. No DNA is given; TCRdb re-called the 5' RACE reads and lists each CDR3 protein once. The table for this sample gives 40,000 to 45,000 distinct CDR3 sequences. Sequencing input: memory CD8+ T cells from blood. These receptors were obtained from a human donor in good health. Some clones in this sample may be carry-over from other donors' samples.

This clonotype counts as large by frequency. The V and J genes are TRBV19 and TRBJ2-5; without DNA, the TCRdb call of TRBD1 cannot be checked. CDR1 LNHDA and CDR2 SQIVND come from the germline V gene (reference sequence). The length of the CDR3 is 13 residues. CDR3: CASSIASTGAQYF.

The CDR3 spells CAIEEPSGGYTDTQYF. The rearrangement joins TRBV10-3 to TRBJ2-3; no DNA is available, so the TRBD2 call from TCRdb remains unchecked. Per germline, CDR1 ENHRY and CDR2 SYGVKD. There are 16 residues in the CDR3.